The rows below give T cell receptor beta chains drawn from one sample of a study of cytomegalovirus exposure and HLA in healthy donors. The data were produced by immunoSEQ multiplex PCR, yet TCRdb's version contains in-frame clones alone and is incomplete. There are approximately 200,000 clones in the sample; around 80% occur only once, and 3.5% to 5% lies in the top ten. The specimen sequenced was PBMCs. These receptors were collected from a woman in her twenties or thirties in good health and CMV-seropositive. CDR3s include the opening cysteine and the closing phenylalanine or tryptophan. Fields, in order: D gene, clone size, V gene, J gene, CDR3 DNA, CDR3 protein. D genes are given only for firm matches. Clone size is stated in some rows and not others, as once, few, many or a class when expanded.

TRBD2	once	TRBV5-6	TRBJ2-1	TGTGCCAGCAGCCGGACTAGCGGGCGCACCTACAATGAGCAGTTCTTC	CASSRTSGRTYNEQFF
TRBD1	.	TRBV7-6	TRBJ2-3	TGTGCCAGCAGGGTGGGACAGGGGGCGAATACGCAGTATTTT	CASRVGQGANTQYF
TRBD1	once	TRBV14	TRBJ2-3	TGTGCCAGCAGCACTTGGGACAGGGCTTCCACAGATACGCAGTATTTT	CASSTWDRASTDTQYF
.	.	TRBV6-5	TRBJ1-3	TGTGCCAGCAGTTACGGGACACAGGGAAACACCATATATTTT	CASSYGTQGNTIYF
.	.	TRBV2	TRBJ2-7	TGTGCCAGCAGTGGGGAGACTAGCTCCTACGAGCAGTACTTC	CASSGETSSYEQYF
.	.	TRBV19	TRBJ2-4	TGTGCCAGTAGTGTTATAGCCAAAAACATTCAGTACTTC	CASSVIAKNIQYF
.	.	TRBV10-3	TRBJ1-2	TGTGCCATCAGTACGACAGGTCTTAACTATGGCTACACCTTC	CAISTTGLNYGYTF
.	.	TRBV29-1	TRBJ2-1	TGCAGCGTAGAACAGGGTTTGAATGAGCAGTTCTTC	CSVEQGLNEQFF
.	.	TRBV7-8	TRBJ2-3	TGTGCCAGCAGCTCGCAGCGGGTAGATACGCAGTATTTT	CASSSQRVDTQYF
TRBD1	.	TRBV5-4	TRBJ1-2	TGTGCCAGCAGCCTCCAGGGACAGGGAAACTATGGCTACACCTTC	CASSLQGQGNYGYTF
.	.	TRBV7-8	TRBJ1-1	TGTGCCAGCACCGACGGGGGACGGATGAACACTGAAGCTTTCTTT	CASTDGGRMNTEAFF
TRBD1	.	TRBV27	TRBJ1-2	TGTGCCAGCAGTTTAAGATCTGGGACAGGGGGTCACTATGGCTACACCTTC	CASSLRSGTGGHYGYTF
TRBD2	once	TRBV7-2	TRBJ2-4	TGTGCCAGCAGCCCTCGGGCGGGGGGCCCCGCAAAAAACATTCAGTACTTC	CASSPRAGGPAKNIQYF
.	.	TRBV5-4	TRBJ2-3	TGTGCCAGCAGCAATACAGGTACAGATACGCAGTATTTT	CASSNTGTDTQYF
.	.	TRBV5-6	TRBJ1-1	TGTGCCAGCAGCTTGACAGCGAACACTGAAGCTTTCTTT	CASSLTANTEAFF
.	.	TRBV27	TRBJ2-2	TGTGCCAGCAGCCTCCGCGGATACACCGGGGAGCTGTTTTTT	CASSLRGYTGELFF
.	.	TRBV6-6	TRBJ2-1	TGTGCCAGCAGTTTGGGGCAGGGCTCCTACAATGAGCAGTTCTTC	CASSLGQGSYNEQFF
.	.	TRBV6-6	TRBJ1-2	TGTGCCAGCAGTTCGGGACTTCGGGATGGCTACACCTTC	CASSSGLRDGYTF
TRBD1	.	TRBV5-6	TRBJ1-2	TGTGCCAGCAGCGGACAGGTTAACTATGGCTACACCTTC	CASSGQVNYGYTF
TRBD2	once	TRBV7-8	TRBJ2-2	TGTGCCAGCAGCTTGCCGACTAGCGGGGGGGTCATGACCAGGGAGCTGTTTTTT	CASSLPTSGGVMTRELFF
TRBD2	once	TRBV29-1	TRBJ2-7	TGCAGCGTTGAAGATGGACTAGCGGGAGACGAGCAGTACTTC	CSVEDGLAGDEQYF
.	.	TRBV11-2	TRBJ1-6	TGTGCCAGCAGCCCACGGACAGTTAATTCACCCCTCCACTTT	CASSPRTVNSPLHF
TRBD1	.	TRBV5-6	TRBJ1-5	TGTGCCAGCAGCGTAACAGGGGGCAGTGGGCAGCCCCAGCATTTT	CASSVTGGSGQPQHF
.	.	TRBV10-3	TRBJ1-1	TGTGCCATCAGTGAAATAGTAGGGGTGAACACTGAAGCTTTCTTT	CAISEIVGVNTEAFF
TRBD2	.	TRBV30	TRBJ2-3	TGTGCCTGGCACCCTGGACTAGCGGGAACAGATACGCAGTATTTT	CAWHPGLAGTDTQYF
.	.	TRBV27	TRBJ1-6	TGTGCCAGCAGTTTATCGGGCAGGGTAAAACCAAATTCACCCCTCCACTTT	CASSLSGRVKPNSPLHF
TRBD1	.	TRBV7-8	TRBJ1-4	TGTGCCAGCAGCCCGGAGCCTCGACAGGGGACTAATGAAAAACTGTTTTTT	CASSPEPRQGTNEKLFF
.	.	TRBV29-1	TRBJ1-2	TGCAGCGTTATCGGTGTGGGCGACTATGGCTACACCTTC	CSVIGVGDYGYTF
.	.	TRBV6-1	TRBJ1-2	TGTGCCAGCAGTGAACAGGGGTATGGCTACACCTTC	CASSEQGYGYTF
.	.	TRBV5-5	TRBJ2-7	TGTGCCAGCAGCTTGACGTCGCGGGAAGTCAACGAGCAGTACTTC	CASSLTSREVNEQYF
.	.	TRBV7-8	TRBJ2-3	TGTGCCAGCAGCGCCCGGGATGCCTCTAGCACAGATACGCAGTATTTT	CASSARDASSTDTQYF
TRBD1	.	TRBV4-1	TRBJ1-1	TGCGCCAGCAGGGAACAGGGGTCGGTTGACACTGAAGCTTTCTTT	CASREQGSVDTEAFF
TRBD2	.	TRBV9	TRBJ2-7	TGTGCCAGCAGCGGAGCGGGGGGGAACTCCTACGAGCAGTACTTC	CASSGAGGNSYEQYF
.	.	TRBV4-1	TRBJ2-1	TGCGCCAGCAGCCGATTGAGGGTGGAGGGCTCCTACAATGAGCAGTTCTTC	CASSRLRVEGSYNEQFF
.	.	TRBV6-1	TRBJ1-3	TGTGCCAGCAGTGAAGGACTCGGCCACACCATATATTTT	CASSEGLGHTIYF
.	.	TRBV15	TRBJ1-2	TGTGCCACCAGCAGAGATCAGGCAGGGTCTTATGGCTACACCTTC	CATSRDQAGSYGYTF
.	once	TRBV18	TRBJ2-7	TGTGCCAGCTCACCGGCTCTTGAAGAGCAGTACTTC	CASSPALEEQYF
.	.	TRBV5-1	TRBJ2-5	TGCGCCAGCAGCTTGGTAGGCAGGGTAGAGACCCAGTACTTC	CASSLVGRVETQYF
.	.	TRBV5-4	TRBJ2-7	TGTGCCAGCAGCCCAGGTTACGAGCAGTACTTC	CASSPGYEQYF
TRBD1	.	TRBV6-6	TRBJ2-7	TGTGCCAGCATTTTGTTTTCGGGACAGTCATCAAGCGAGCAGTACTTC	CASILFSGQSSSEQYF
.	.	TRBV9	TRBJ2-7	TGTGCCAGCAGCGCGGAGGGACAGTCCTACGAGCAGTACTTC	CASSAEGQSYEQYF
.	.	TRBV11-2	TRBJ2-7	TGTGCCAGCAGCTTAGCCGGACTTGGGGCCTACGAGCAGTACTTC	CASSLAGLGAYEQYF
TRBD1	.	TRBV5-1	TRBJ2-1	TGCGCCAGCAGCTTGGGGCTCGGACAGGGGGATTACAATGAGCAGTTCTTC	CASSLGLGQGDYNEQFF
.	.	TRBV9	TRBJ1-3	TGTGCCAGCAGCGTAGAGGGGGGGGCTGGAAACACCATATATTTT	CASSVEGGAGNTIYF
TRBD1	few	TRBV6-5	TRBJ1-1	TGTGCCAGCAGTTTGACAGGGCCGAACACTGAAGCTTTCTTT	CASSLTGPNTEAFF
.	.	TRBV5-4	TRBJ1-4	TGTGCCAGCAGCATTGAACAGGGAGAAGGGGAAAAACTGTTTTTT	CASSIEQGEGEKLFF
.	.	TRBV4-1	TRBJ2-4	TGCGCCAGCAGCCGCCTCCTAGGGGGGCGGGAGTCGGCCAAAAACATTCAGTACTTC	CASSRLLGGRESAKNIQYF
.	.	TRBV25-1	TRBJ2-1	TGTGCCAGCAGTGAATCTGGTGGGAGGTCCTACAATGAGCAGTTCTTC	CASSESGGRSYNEQFF
.	.	TRBV6-5	TRBJ1-2	TGTGCCAGCAGTTACTCGAAGAGGGTTGGCTACACCTTC	CASSYSKRVGYTF
TRBD2	.	TRBV7-9	TRBJ2-7	TGTGCCAGCAGCTTAGCGTTAGCGGGGGACGGCGAGCAGTACTTC	CASSLALAGDGEQYF
.	once	TRBV9	TRBJ1-4	TGTGCCAGCAGCGCCGCCGAGGGCTGGCATGAAAAACTGTTTTTT	CASSAAEGWHEKLFF
TRBD1	.	TRBV5-1	TRBJ2-5	TGCGCCAGCAGCTCAGCCGGGACAGGGGGCGCAGAGACCCAGTACTTC	CASSSAGTGGAETQYF
.	.	TRBV5-1	TRBJ1-1	TGCGCCAGCAGCTTCCTGTTTGGAGCTTCGCTCGGGAGCGGCACTGAAGCTTTCTTT	CASSFLFGASLGSGTEAFF